Below, 17 T cell receptor beta chains from the same sample are listed, as sequenced in a study of read filtering for tumor transcriptome and immune sequencing (dated by TCRdb to the early 2020s). TCRdb records Illumina HiSeq 4000 as the sequencer. TCR libraries were built from approximately 400 ng RNA with the Immunoverse kit, using molecular barcoded adaptors covering alpha/delta and beta/gamma chains. TCRdb reprocessing: public reads trimmed at Q25 with fastp, clones called with MiXCR, in-frame beta chains kept. Each entry is one CDR3 protein sequence, shown with its most common DNA and genes. In this sample the table shows 40,000 to 50,000 distinct CDR3 sequences, around 20% of which occur a single time. The top ten clones comprise roughly 15% of the sample. Sequences were obtained from a population of CD138-negative cells sorted from bone marrow. Taken with the paper, the label for cell subset or site translates to: bone marrow mononuclear cells depleted of CD138+ plasma/myeloma cells by negative magnetic selection. The origin of the receptors is a donor aged 40 or over with multiple myeloma.

Points on this clonotype: Relative to the germline gene, one junction end is altered; a read error may explain this. The rearrangement uses TRBV7-2 and TRBJ2-7, with 8 bases aligning to TRBD2. Germline loops: CDR1 SGHTA, CDR2 FQGNSA. The CDR3 consists of 13 residues. DNA for the CDR3: TGTGGCAGCGGACTCAGCGGGAGAGGTGAGCAGTACTTC. It translates to CGSGLSGRGEQYF.

About this clonotype itself: Sequence at one end of the junction differs from germline and may be a read error. V is TRBV29-1 and J is TRBJ1-1; D might be TRBD1 (5 bases). The CDR3 is made up of 14 amino acids. Germline V lookup: CDR1 SQVTM, CDR2 ANQGSEA. The CDR3 region has the DNA TGCAGCGTCGCGCCGGACAAGGTGAACACTGAAGCTTTCTTC. It encodes CSVAPDKVNTEAFF.

This clonotype came up many times. The V and J genes are TRBV7-2 and TRBJ2-1, with unresolved D. The CDR3 runs to 13 residues. CDR1 and CDR2 (germline): SGHTA, FQGNSA. V shed 1 base and J shed 11 bases, with 12 bases lying between them. CDR3 DNA sequence: TGTGCCAGCAGCTTAGGCAGAACGTTAAAGCAGTTCTTC. It is translated as CASSLGRTLKQFF.

Regarding this clonotype: Given a much more abundant clone one base away, this may be a read error. This sequence joins TRBV20-1 and TRBJ2-3, with D uncertain. The germline CDR1 and CDR2 sequences are DFQATT and SNEGSKA (reference sequence). Trimming left V 4 bases short and J 0 bases short, with 14 bases between. The CDR3 loop spans 15 amino acids. Here the CDR3 reads CSATFGDPSTDTQYF. CDR3 in DNA: TGCAGTGCTACTTTCGGAGACCCAAGCACAGATACGCAGTATTTT.

Ten or more counts support this clonotype. The chain employs TRBV9 and TRBJ2-7, with D tentatively TRBD1 (5 bases). This CDR3 has 16 residues. Trimming left V 0 bases short and J 2 bases short, with 15 bases between. Germline V lookup: CDR1 SGDLS, CDR2 YYNGEE. The CDR3 DNA is TGTGCCAGCAGCGTAGGGACAACAAGCCGTACCTACGAGCAGTACTTC. This codes for CASSVGTTSRTYEQYF.

This clonotype was recorded at least ten times. V and J are TRBV23-1 and TRBJ2-2; 9 bases match TRBD2. TRBV23-1 is filed as an ORF, its function uncertain. Trimming at V came to 4 bases and at J to 5 bases, leaving 5 bases not matched to a gene. The CDR3 length is 15 residues. The CDR3 protein is CASSRLAGQTGELFF. As DNA, the CDR3 is TGCGCCAGCAGTCGCCTAGCGGGACAAACCGGGGAGCTGTTTTTT.

Comments on this clonotype: Mismatch with germline at one junction end may stem from a read error. V usage is TRBV28 and J usage is TRBJ2-3; 7 bases fit TRBD1. Germline loops: CDR1 MDHEN, CDR2 SYDVKM. This CDR3 is 15 amino acids long. CDR3 sequence reads: CACSSTGLRTDTQYF. The DNA of the CDR3 is TGCGCCTGCAGTTCGACAGGGTTAAGGACAGATACGCAGTATTTT.

This clonotype has ten or more counts. The V and J genes are TRBV20-1 and TRBJ2-5; D perhaps matches TRBD1 (5 bases). V dropped 1 base and J dropped 4 bases, with 13 bases sitting between them. Per the germline V gene, CDR1 is DFQATT and CDR2 is SNEGSKA (reference sequence). The CDR3 extends over 14 amino acids. The CDR3 here is CSARGPQGGETQYF. The CDR3 nucleotides read TGCAGTGCTAGAGGTCCTCAGGGTGGAGAGACCCAGTACTTC.

The chain uses TRBV12-3 or TRBV12-4 and TRBJ1-6, with D perhaps matching TRBD1 (6 bases). The CDR3 runs to 15 residues. The V end was cut by 5 bases, the J end by 6 bases, with 14 bases between. CDR3 DNA: TGTGCCAGCAGTATCGGGATAGGGGGTAATTCACCCCTCCACTTT. Translated, it gives CASSIGIGGNSPLHF.

The sample holds many counts of this clonotype. The rearrangement joins TRBV7-9 to TRBJ2-7; possible D gene TRBD2, 6 bases. Germline CDR1 and CDR2: SEHNR and FQNEAQ (reference sequence). Trimming took off 5 bases at V and 3 bases at J, with 17 bases between the two ends. CDR3 size: 15 residues. The CDR3 bases are TGTGCCAGCAGCCACCGGGGACTTGCTAACTACGAGCAGTACTTC. As protein: CASSHRGLANYEQYF.

This clonotype was picked up many times. The chain is built from TRBV20-1 and TRBJ2-7, with D possibly TRBD2 on 5 matching bases. The CDR3 totals 11 residues. Germline loops: CDR1 DFQATT, CDR2 SNEGSKA (reference sequence). The V gene lost 5 bases and the J gene lost 5 bases, with 10 bases spanning the gap. CDR3 region: CSAGFGDEQYF. Written as DNA, the CDR3 is TGCAGTGCTGGCTTCGGGGACGAGCAGTACTTC.

The table lists this clonotype with many counts. The chain combines TRBV5-1 with TRBJ2-5; TRBD2 matches 10 bases. V shed 0 bases and J 3 bases; nucleotides not matched to a gene: 2. This CDR3 is 15 amino acids long. The germline gives CDR1 SGHRS, CDR2 YFSETQ. The CDR3 sequence: CASSLVLAGEETQYF. The CDR3 bases are TGCGCCAGCAGCTTGGTCCTAGCGGGAGAAGAGACCCAGTACTTC.

This chain connects TRBV11-2 to TRBJ1-5; D remains unclear. The CDR3 is 15 amino acids. Trimming removed 5 bases at V and 0 bases at J, with 11 bases between. Germline V gene data show CDR1 as SGHAT and CDR2 as FQNNGV. Here the CDR3 reads CASSPAGHSNQPQHF. The DNA of the CDR3 is TGTGCCAGCAGCCCCGCCGGTCATAGCAATCAGCCCCAGCATTTT. Complete variable domain (other parts from reference TRBV11-2 and TRBJ1-5): EAGVAQSPRYKIIEKRQSVAFWCNPISGHATLYWYQQILGQGPKLLIQFQNNGVVDDSQLPKDRFSAERLKGVDSTLKIQPAKLEDSAVYLCASSPAGHSNQPQHFGDGTRLSIL.

This clonotype turned up a few times. V usage is TRBV20-1 and J usage is TRBJ1-5; D is undetermined. The CDR3 length is 15 residues. Germline loops: CDR1 DFQATT, CDR2 SNEGSKA (reference sequence). V dropped 0 bases and J dropped 0 bases, with 9 bases sitting between them. The CDR3 nucleotides are TGCAGTGCTAGAGATCTTAGGGATAGCAATCAGCCCCAGCATTTT. It encodes CSARDLRDSNQPQHF.

This clonotype occurred many times. The chain's CDR3 is CASSLERGTTEAFF. CDR3 sequence (DNA): TGCGCCAGCAGCTTGGAACGGGGGACCACTGAAGCTTTCTTT. This sequence joins TRBV5-1 and TRBJ1-1; tentatively, D is TRBD1 (5 bases). V dropped 0 bases and J dropped 4 bases, with 10 bases sitting between them. This CDR3 is built from 14 residues. Germline V gives CDR1 SGHRS, CDR2 YFSETQ.

This clonotype was seen many times. Mismatch with germline at one junction end may stem from a read error. V gene TRBV7-2 combines with J gene TRBJ2-2; tentatively, D is TRBD2 (6 bases). This CDR3 is built from 12 residues. The germline V gene encodes CDR1 SGHTA and CDR2 FQGNSA. The CDR3 bases are TGTGCCAGCAGCGTAGCGGCCGGGGAGCTGTTTTTT. Its protein is CASSVAAGELFF.

This clonotype was found many times. The rearrangement links TRBV29-1 to TRBJ2-7, with TRBD2 identical over 9 bases. V was pared by 5 bases and J by 7 bases, with 12 bases of the junction left unmatched. Per germline, CDR1 SQVTM and CDR2 ANQGSEA. CDR3 length equals 14 residues. The CDR3 DNA sequence: TGCAGCGTTACTAGCGCGGGAGGGCCTGAAGAGCAGTACTTC. Translating it yields CSVTSAGGPEEQYF.